Following are 20 T cell receptor beta chains from one sample sequenced in a study of blood T cell repertoires in COVID-19. The repertoire was sequenced with immunoSEQ multiplex PCR; TCRdb's copy has only in-frame clones and lacks some. The data show around 190,000 clones, about 80% seen once. Sequenced: peripheral blood. All receptors derive from a man between 60 and 75 years old with acute or convalescent COVID-19.

This rearrangement joins TRBV9 to TRBJ2-1, with a weak D call TRBD1 (5 bases). V lost 1 base and J lost 7, with 12 bases in between. The CDR3 sequence is 14 residues long. The germline CDR1 and CDR2 sequences are SGDLS and YYNGEE. CDR3 loop: CASSVSPGNNEQFF. CDR3 DNA: TGTGCCAGCAGCGTAAGCCCAGGGAATAATGAGCAGTTCTTC.

This chain joins TRBV21-1 and TRBJ2-2; the listed D gene, TRBD1, was not tested against the DNA. TRBV21-1 is labeled a pseudogene. The CDR3 is made up of 16 amino acids. The CDR3 sequence is CASSKGTGSDTGELFF. Here the CDR3 DNA reads TGTGCCAGCAGCAAAGGTACAGGGAGCGACACCGGGGAGCTGTTTTTT.

Regarding this clone: The sample has other DNA sequences that encode this CDR3 too. The chain combines TRBV30 with TRBJ1-1, with no clear D. In germline, CDR1 is GTSNPN, CDR2 SVGIG (reference sequence). The CDR3 loop spans 13 amino acids. V was cut by 0 bases and J by 0 bases, with 5 bases left in between. The CDR3 here is CAWSVLVNTEAFF. The CDR3 nucleotides are TGTGCCTGGAGTGTACTTGTGAACACTGAAGCTTTCTTT.

The V call is TRBV29-1, the J call TRBJ2-2; TRBD2 matches at 9 bases. The V and J ends lost 0 bases and 4 bases, in that order; junction bases with no gene match: 6. Germline assignment: CDR1 SQVTM and CDR2 ANQGSEA. This CDR3 region has 16 residues. CDR3 sequence reads: CSVEDWREGVTGELFF. Written as DNA, the CDR3 is TGCAGCGTTGAAGATTGGCGGGAGGGTGTCACCGGGGAGCTGTTTTTT.

A few counts support this clone. This chain uses TRBV21-1 with TRBJ1-1; no DNA check was done on the table's D call, TRBD1. TRBV21-1 represents a pseudogene. The CDR3 consists of 14 residues. The CDR3 sequence: CASSTGGCYTEAFF. CDR3 DNA: TGTGCCAGCAGCACAGGGGGTTGCTACACTGAAGCTTTCTTT.

The V call is TRBV27, the J call TRBJ2-7; 9 bases agree with TRBD1. Germline values: CDR1 MNHEY, CDR2 SMNVEV (reference sequence). CDR3 length: 15 amino acids. V shed 3 bases and J 4 bases; nucleotides not matched to a gene: 7. The CDR3 loop reads CASSFEPGQGYEQYF. In nucleotides, the CDR3 is TGTGCCAGCAGTTTTGAACCGGGACAGGGATACGAGCAGTACTTC.

J is TRBJ1-5 and V is TRBV7-9, with D perhaps TRBD1 (5 bases). CDR1 SEHNR and CDR2 FQNEAQ come from the germline V gene (reference sequence). V lost 2 bases and J 3 bases, leaving 14 bases between the germline ends. The CDR3 covers 16 residues. The CDR3: CASSLKGKGINQPQHF. In DNA, the CDR3 is TGTGCCAGCAGCTTAAAAGGGAAGGGGATCAATCAGCCCCAGCATTTT. The entire variable domain, with the rest obtained from reference TRBV7-9 and TRBJ1-5, is as follows: DTGVSQNPRHKITKRGQNVTFRCDPISEHNRLYWYRQTLGQGPEFLTYFQNEAQLEKSRLLSDRFSAERPKGSFSTLEIQRTEQGDSAMYLCASSLKGKGINQPQHFGDGTRLSIL.

This rearrangement joins TRBV28 to TRBJ2-7, with TRBD1 identical over 8 bases. The junction had 15 bases not matched to a gene; V was cut back by 3 bases and J by 5 bases. This CDR3 comprises 17 residues. CDR1 is MDHEN, CDR2 SYDVKM, per germline. CDR3: CASSFFPSGQAHDEQYF. CDR3 coding DNA: TGTGCCAGCAGTTTTTTCCCCTCGGGACAGGCACATGACGAGCAGTACTTC.

This clone appeared a single time. This chain joins TRBV29-1 and TRBJ1-5; 8 bases agree with TRBD1. V was clipped by 4 bases and J by 5 bases; unmatched bases: 4. The CDR3 length is 13 residues. CDR1 SQVTM and CDR2 ANQGSEA come from the germline V gene. In DNA form, the CDR3 reads TGCAGCGTTGGGGCAGGGGGCTATCAGCCCCAGCATTTT. Its protein is CSVGAGGYQPQHF.

The gene calls are TRBV19 and TRBJ2-3; 12 bases are a match to TRBD2. J lost 2 bases, V lost 11 bases, and 8 bases had no gene match. The CDR3 contains 15 residues. From germline, CDR1 is LNHDA and CDR2 SQIVND (reference sequence). CDR3: CAGTSGRNPTDTQYF. CDR3 DNA sequence: TGTGCCGGTACTAGCGGGAGGAATCCCACAGATACGCAGTATTTT.

This clone was counted between two and nine times. The rearrangement links TRBV7-2 to TRBJ1-3; D uncertain. Per germline, CDR1 SGHTA and CDR2 FQGNSA. The CDR3 runs to 16 residues. V was shortened by 1 base and J by 0 bases, with 10 bases between the two germline ends. CDR3 DNA: TGTGCCAGCAGCTTAGTACCCCAACTCTCTGGAAACACCATATATTTT. Its protein product is CASSLVPQLSGNTIYF. The whole variable domain, filled in from reference TRBV7-2 and TRBJ1-3, reads GAGVSQSPSNKVTEKGKDVELRCDPISGHTALYWYRQSLGQGLEFLIYFQGNSAPDKSGLPSDRFSAERTGGSVSTLTIQRTQQEDSAVYLCASSLVPQLSGNTIYFGEGSWLTVV.

The V call is TRBV6-1, the J call TRBJ2-7, with 9 nucleotides matching TRBD1. The length of the CDR3 is 14 residues. Germline V CDR1 and CDR2: MNHNS, SASEGT. The trim removed 5 bases at V and 6 bases at J, leaving 8 bases unmatched. The CDR3 sequence is CASSFPGQGAEQYF. CDR3 DNA sequence: TGTGCCAGCAGTTTCCCGGGACAGGGTGCCGAGCAGTACTTC.

The chain is built from TRBV9 and TRBJ2-7; TRBD1 matches at 7 bases. This CDR3 comprises 15 residues. Germline V gene sequence: CDR1 SGDLS, CDR2 YYNGEE. The V segment lost 4 bases and the J segment 2 bases; nucleotides outside the gene matches: 9. The CDR3: CASSRTSQGTYEQYF. Written as DNA, the CDR3 is TGTGCCAGCAGCCGGACCTCACAGGGGACCTACGAGCAGTACTTC. The entire variable domain, with the rest obtained from reference TRBV9 and TRBJ2-7, is as follows: DSGVTQTPKHLITATGQRVTLRCSPRSGDLSVYWYQQSLDQGLQFLIQYYNGEERAKGNILERFSAQQFPDLHSELNLSSLELGDSALYFCASSRTSQGTYEQYFGPGTRLTVT.

The rearrangement uses TRBV13 and TRBJ2-1, with 16 bases lining up with TRBD2. This CDR3 is 19 amino acids long. V lost 6 bases to trimming and J lost 4 bases; unmatched junction nucleotides: 12. Germline loops: CDR1 PRHDT, CDR2 FYEKMQ (reference sequence). The CDR3 is CASRGTSGRALIAYNEQFF. The DNA for the CDR3 is TGTGCCAGCAGAGGGACTAGCGGGAGGGCCTTAATAGCGTACAATGAGCAGTTCTTC.

The gene calls are TRBV19 and TRBJ1-1; no clear D gene. The V gene's germline CDR1 is LNHDA and CDR2 SQIVND (reference sequence). The V end was cut by 5 bases, the J end by 4 bases, with 11 bases between. CDR3 length: 13 residues. This CDR3 is CASSPREGTEAFF. As DNA, the CDR3 is TGTGCCAGTAGTCCCCGGGAGGGCACTGAAGCTTTCTTT.

J is TRBJ1-1 and V is TRBV6-5; no definite D call. Between the trimmed V and J ends, which lost 0 bases and 8 bases, there was a span of 16 bases. Germline CDR1 and CDR2: MNHEY and SVGAGI. The CDR3 contains 15 residues. CDR3 protein: CASSYSVVSGEEAFF. CDR3 in DNA: TGTGCCAGCAGTTACTCGGTGGTTAGTGGGGAGGAAGCTTTCTTT.

The gene calls are TRBV7-2 and TRBJ2-1; maybe TRBD2 (6 bases). V lost 1 base, J lost 3 bases, and 10 bases lay in between. Germline V CDR1 and CDR2: SGHTA, FQGNSA. There are 15 residues in the CDR3. The CDR3 DNA reads TGTGCCAGCAGCTTAGGGTGGGGGGACTACAATGAGCAGTTCTTC. Residues: CASSLGWGDYNEQFF.

The count of this clone is one. The gene calls are TRBV19 and TRBJ2-2; perhaps TRBD2 as D (5 bases). This CDR3 region has 13 residues. From germline, CDR1 is LNHDA and CDR2 SQIVND (reference sequence). Deletions cut 6 bases from V and 7 bases from J, with 12 bases between. The DNA of the CDR3 is TGTGCCAGTAGGATCAGGAGGATCGGGGAGCTGTTTTTT. Amino acids: CASRIRRIGELFF.

The chain has TRBV29-1 and TRBJ2-7, with 8 bases fitting TRBD1. The CDR3 runs to 15 residues. V shed 7 bases, J shed 3 bases, and the junction held 14 bases outside the gene matches. Germline loops: CDR1 SQVTM, CDR2 ANQGSEA. For the CDR3, the DNA is TGCAGCGCCGGCGGGACAGGCCATACCCTCTACGAGCAGTACTTC. Its translation: CSAGGTGHTLYEQYF.

The CDR3 here is CASSGVGLYGYTF. In DNA, the CDR3 is TGTGCCAGTAGTGGAGTGGGGCTTTATGGCTACACCTTC. J is TRBJ1-2 and V is TRBV19, with TRBD1 as a possible D gene (5 bases). In germline, CDR1 is LNHDA, CDR2 SQIVND (reference sequence). The CDR3 extends over 13 amino acids. Trimming cost V 5 bases and J 5 bases, with 12 bases left between them. Full variable domain (rest looked up from reference TRBV19 and TRBJ1-2): DGGITQSPKYLFRKEGQNVTLSCEQNLNHDAMYWYRQDPGQGLRLIYYSQIVNDFQKGDIAEGYSVSREKKESFPLTVTSAQKNPTAFYLCASSGVGLYGYTFGSGTRLTVV.